This T cell receptor (beta chain) is from a study of cytomegalovirus exposure and HLA in healthy donors. Points from the study as a whole: Later work found most CMV-associated TCR beta chains apparently HLA-restricted. A later analysis found TCR association rates differed by HLA locus, highest for DRB1 and lowest for HLA-C.

Trimming took 3 bases from V and 1 from J, leaving 9 bases between them. Germline values: CDR1 LNHDA, CDR2 SQIVND (reference sequence). The CDR3 is 14 residues long. This clone was found once. Antigen unknown. This PCR relied on a set of 60 Vbeta primers and 13 Jbeta primers. TCRdb keeps only in-frame clones here, not all; method: immunoSEQ multiplex PCR. The sample records 100,000 to 150,000 clones, less than 90% being singletons. Sequenced material: PBMCs. V and J are TRBV19 and TRBJ1-1; possible D gene TRBD1, 6 bases. The source is a man between 18 and 35 years old in good health and CMV-seropositive. The chain's CDR3 is CASSITGWNTEAFF. In DNA, the CDR3 is TGTGCCAGTAGTATCACAGGGTGGAACACTGAAGCTTTCTTT.